In this sample, the clone carrying this T cell receptor beta chain turned up many times. Its antigen is not identified. Attached unique molecular identifiers marked individual cDNA molecules. TCRdb processed the 5' RACE reads anew with MiXCR; each CDR3 protein has one entry. This table has about 30,000 distinct CDR3 sequences, approximately 5.2% appearing once. Trimming removed 3 bases from V and 3 bases from J; junction bases left unmatched: 8. The CDR3 is made up of 16 amino acids. Germline values: CDR1 ENHRY, CDR2 SYGVKD. The entry originates in a study of early T cells in non-severe SARS-CoV-2 infection. About the study: With bulk RNA from unsorted whole blood as input, sequencing yielded unpaired chains.

Study-wide findings and caveats: There was a bias toward anti-spike CD8 responses in VDJdb matching, which missed private and CD4 specificities.

The chain has TRBV10-3 and TRBJ2-5; 9 nucleotides agree with TRBD1. This sequence originates from an adult who was a healthcare worker with PCR-confirmed SARS-CoV-2 infection or an uninfected control (not recorded which). Sequenced sample: whole blood. CDR3 residues: CAISDTGGPVKETQYF. The CDR3 nucleotides are TGTGCCATCAGTGATACAGGGGGCCCGGTAAAAGAGACCCAGTACTTC.